The next 23 T cell receptor beta chains were all read from a single sample in a study of OX40 agonist ivuxolimab in advanced cancers. The library came from the immunoSEQ multiplex PCR assay. This immuneACCESS table, as held by TCRdb, lists in-frame sequences with V and J called but not all clones. Of the missing ones, under half trace to an unresolved V gene in checked studies; the others have no known cause. The sample yields about 90,000 clones; approximately 90% were counted once. The top ten constitute 0.33% of the sample. The material was CD4+ or CD8+ T cells sorted from blood, obtained in a trial of the OX40 agonist ivuxolimab. The receptor set was obtained from an adult with an advanced solid tumor such as melanoma, head and neck, liver or kidney cancer.

This sequence joins TRBV25-1 and TRBJ2-7; D remains ambiguous. Germline V gene sequence: CDR1 MGHDK, CDR2 SYGVNS. Trimming cost V 4 bases and J 3 bases, with 13 bases left between them. The CDR3 spans 14 residues. The CDR3 region is CASSGTSVSYEQYF. The CDR3 region has the DNA TGTGCCAGCAGTGGAACCTCCGTCAGCTACGAGCAGTACTTC.

This chain connects TRBV15 to TRBJ1-4; D ambiguous. V was cut by 1 base and J by 2 bases, with 11 bases left in between. Germline values: CDR1 LNHNV, CDR2 YYDKDF (reference sequence). CDR3 length: 16 residues. The CDR3 protein is CATSRAGIPTNEKLFF. The CDR3 nucleotides are TGTGCCACCAGCAGAGCGGGAATCCCCACTAATGAAAAACTGTTTTTT.

CDR3 sequence: CASSLQGRRAEKLFF. For the CDR3, the DNA is TGTGCCAGCAGTTTACAGGGGAGGAGGGCTGAAAAACTGTTTTTT. This sequence joins TRBV28 and TRBJ1-4; TRBD1 is a possible D gene (6 bases). This CDR3 has 15 amino acids. Deletions cut 2 bases from V and 7 bases from J, with 14 bases between. Germline V gene lookup returns CDR1 MDHEN and CDR2 SYDVKM.

The chain combines TRBV5-4 with TRBJ2-3, with 9 nucleotides matching TRBD1. This CDR3 contains 17 residues. Germline V gene data show CDR1 as SGHNT and CDR2 as YYREEE (reference sequence). Unmatched junction bases numbered 15, after V lost 6 bases and J lost 4 bases. CDR3 DNA sequence: TGTGCCAGCACTCGTCTCCGGGGACAGGGAATTTCAGATACGCAGTATTTT. Amino acids: CASTRLRGQGISDTQYF.

V gene TRBV19 combines with J gene TRBJ1-5, with TRBD1 matching 7 bases. Trimming at V came to 4 bases and at J to 4 bases, leaving 4 bases not matched to a gene. The germline V gene encodes CDR1 LNHDA and CDR2 SQIVND (reference sequence). The CDR3 covers 14 residues. The CDR3 sequence: CASSTLQGNQPQHF. The CDR3 DNA reads as TGTGCCAGTAGTACTTTACAGGGGAATCAGCCCCAGCATTTT.

The chain couples TRBV28 to TRBJ1-6; D is unclear. Germline values: CDR1 MDHEN, CDR2 SYDVKM. The CDR3 has 12 amino acids. V dropped 2 bases and J dropped 7 bases, with 3 bases sitting between them. CDR3 sequence: CASSLRNSPLHF. The CDR3 bases are TGTGCCAGCAGTTTACGAAATTCACCCCTCCACTTT.

CDR3 region: CASSRDWAEYEQYF. The DNA for the CDR3 is TGTGCCAGCAGCAGAGATTGGGCAGAGTACGAGCAGTACTTC. The rearrangement uses TRBV6-1 and TRBJ2-7; no definite D call. The CDR3 extends over 14 amino acids. Trimming took off 6 bases at V and 4 bases at J, with 16 bases between the two ends. Germline CDR1 and CDR2: MNHNS and SASEGT.

CDR3 sequence (DNA): TGCGCCACTCAGAAAGGACATGCGAACACTGAAGCTTTCTTT. Its translation: CATQKGHANTEAFF. This chain links TRBV10-2 with TRBJ1-1, with a possible D match to TRBD1 (5 bases). V lost 10 bases, J lost 1 base, and 16 bases lay in between. The germline CDR1 and CDR2 sequences are WSHSY and SAAADI. The CDR3 is made up of 14 amino acids.

CDR3: CASSTSGSFRDTQYF. In DNA form, the CDR3 reads TGTGCCAGCAGTACTAGCGGGAGTTTTCGAGATACGCAGTATTTT. The rearrangement uses TRBV28 and TRBJ2-3; TRBD2 agrees at 11 bases. V gave up 5 bases and J gave up 5 bases; unmatched junction bases: 6. Looked up from germline, CDR1 is MDHEN and CDR2 is SYDVKM. This CDR3 spans 15 amino acids.

As for this clone: Other nucleotide sequences from this sample produce the same CDR3. The gene calls are TRBV2 and TRBJ1-5; unclear D gene. The CDR3 runs 14 residues. The V end was cut by 4 bases, the J end by 0 bases, with 7 bases between. Germline CDR1 SNHLY, CDR2 FYNNEI. The CDR3 sequence: CASSVEYSNQPQHF. CDR3 nucleotides: TGTGCCAGCAGTGTAGAGTATAGCAATCAGCCCCAGCATTTT.

The chain is built from TRBV28 and TRBJ1-2, with TRBD1 as a possible D gene (6 bases). The V gene's germline CDR1 is MDHEN and CDR2 SYDVKM. The V and J ends lost 2 bases and 7 bases respectively, with 14 bases between them. This CDR3 has 14 residues. The DNA for the CDR3 is TGTGCCAGCAGTTTAGATCCGGGGGCTCTTGGCTACACCTTC. Translated, it gives CASSLDPGALGYTF.

The V call is TRBV28, the J call TRBJ2-4, with D perhaps TRBD1 (6 bases). Germline V gene sequence: CDR1 MDHEN, CDR2 SYDVKM. V was cut by 6 bases and J by 1 base, with 28 bases left in between. The CDR3 loop spans 20 amino acids. The CDR3 bases are TGTGCCAGCAGCCCCGTGGGGACAAAAACTTCGCAGCAGGCCAAAAACATTCAGTACTTC. The encoded protein is CASSPVGTKTSQQAKNIQYF.

The chain employs TRBV6-1 and TRBJ1-1, with a possible D match to TRBD1 (5 bases). Between the trimmed V and J ends, which lost 3 bases and 10 bases, there was a span of 15 bases. The CDR3 has 13 amino acids. CDR1 MNHNS and CDR2 SASEGT come from the germline V gene. The CDR3 protein is CASSDAQGRVAFF. The CDR3 DNA reads as TGTGCCAGCAGTGACGCTCAGGGAAGGGTAGCTTTCTTT.

The chain is built from TRBV9 and TRBJ2-3, with unresolved D. Germline-derived CDR1 and CDR2 are SGDLS and YYNGEE. Trimming took off 0 bases at V and 4 bases at J, with 12 bases between the two ends. This CDR3 is 15 amino acids long. CDR3 in amino acids: CASSVGMYSPDTQYF. CDR3 bases: TGTGCCAGCAGCGTAGGAATGTACAGCCCAGATACGCAGTATTTT.

The V call is TRBV7-2, the J call TRBJ2-1; no definite D call. The V gene's germline CDR1 is SGHTA and CDR2 FQGNSA. The CDR3 has 14 amino acids. The V and J ends lost 1 base and 2 bases respectively, with 6 bases between them. CDR3 protein: CASSLDSPYNEQFF. Here the CDR3 DNA reads TGTGCCAGCAGCTTAGACAGTCCCTACAATGAGCAGTTCTTC.

CDR3 nucleotides: TGTGCCAGCAGCCCTGGGACAGCAACGGACGGTGAAGCTTTCTTT. Translation: CASSPGTATDGEAFF. The chain combines TRBV7-9 with TRBJ1-1; 7 bases align to TRBD1. The CDR3 contains 15 residues. Germline V gene lookup returns CDR1 SEHNR and CDR2 FQNEAQ (reference sequence). The V gene end was trimmed by 5 bases and the J gene end by 7 bases; junction bases not matched to a gene: 13.

The V call is TRBV7-2, the J call TRBJ2-7, with 7 bases that match TRBD2. This CDR3 region has 17 residues. CDR1 is SGHTA and CDR2 is FQGNSA in the germline V gene. V trimming: 5 bases; J trimming: 3 bases; junction bases outside the gene matches: 16. CDR3 sequence: CASSLASGPMAGYEQYF. The CDR3, as DNA: TGTGCCAGCAGCCTGGCTAGCGGCCCTATGGCGGGCTACGAGCAGTACTTC. Together with reference TRBV7-2 and TRBJ2-7, the CDR3 gives the full variable domain: GAGVSQSPSNKVTEKGKDVELRCDPISGHTALYWYRQSLGQGLEFLIYFQGNSAPDKSGLPSDRFSAERTGGSVSTLTIQRTQQEDSAVYLCASSLASGPMAGYEQYFGPGTRLTVT.

V and J are TRBV10-3 and TRBJ1-4; TRBD1 might be the D (5 bases). Trimming pared 6 bases from V and 3 bases from J, leaving 14 bases between. The CDR3 loop spans 15 amino acids. Germline-derived CDR1 and CDR2 are ENHRY and SYGVKD. As DNA, the CDR3 is TGTGCCATCAGAGACCGGGACGGCTCTAATGAAAAACTGTTTTTT. This sequence encodes CAIRDRDGSNEKLFF.

The chain has TRBV6-1 and TRBJ1-1; D perhaps matches TRBD1 (6 bases). The germline gives CDR1 MNHNS, CDR2 SASEGT. CDR3 length equals 11 residues. V dropped 6 bases and J dropped 8 bases, with 10 bases sitting between them. This CDR3 reads CASREGGEAFF. CDR3 DNA sequence: TGTGCCAGCAGGGAGGGGGGGGAAGCTTTCTTT.

The rearrangement links TRBV5-1 to TRBJ2-7, with 11 nucleotides matching TRBD1. Germline V gives CDR1 SGHRS, CDR2 YFSETQ. The CDR3 length is 17 residues. V dropped 4 bases and J dropped 2; count of bases not matched to a gene: 11. The CDR3: CASSRTGGADLTYEQYF. In DNA, the CDR3 is TGCGCCAGCAGCCGGACAGGGGGCGCTGACCTGACCTACGAGCAGTACTTC.

The gene calls are TRBV27 and TRBJ2-2; 7 nucleotides match TRBD2. This CDR3 comprises 17 residues. Per germline, CDR1 MNHEY and CDR2 SMNVEV (reference sequence). With 3 bases clipped from V and 0 bases from J, the junction kept 7 bases outside the gene matches. In DNA form, the CDR3 reads TGTGCCAGCAGTTTCCTAGCGGTCCAATCGAACACCGGGGAGCTGTTTTTT. The encoded protein is CASSFLAVQSNTGELFF.

The genes are TRBV5-1 and TRBJ2-2, with a tentative D call TRBD1 (6 bases). Germline values: CDR1 SGHRS, CDR2 YFSETQ. With 3 bases removed from V and 6 bases from J, the gap between germline ends came to 18 bases. This CDR3 has 16 amino acids. In DNA, the CDR3 is TGCGCCAGCAGCTGGACAGCTAACCTTGGCCCCGGGGAGCTGTTTTTT. Amino acid sequence: CASSWTANLGPGELFF. Filled out from reference TRBV5-1 and TRBJ2-2, the complete variable domain reads KAGVTQTPRYLIKTRGQQVTLSCSPISGHRSVSWYQQTPGQGLQFLFEYFSETQRNKGNFPGRFSGRQFSNSRSEMNVSTLELGDSALYLCASSWTANLGPGELFFGEGSRLTVL.

The chain is built from TRBV6-5 and TRBJ1-5, with 9 positions matching TRBD1. V shed 7 bases and J 0 bases; nucleotides not matched to a gene: 4. CDR3 size: 15 residues. Germline V gene lookup returns CDR1 MNHEY and CDR2 SVGAGI. In DNA, the CDR3 is TGTGCCAGCAAAGAGGGACAGGGTAGCAATCAGCCCCAGCATTTT. Amino acids: CASKEGQGSNQPQHF.